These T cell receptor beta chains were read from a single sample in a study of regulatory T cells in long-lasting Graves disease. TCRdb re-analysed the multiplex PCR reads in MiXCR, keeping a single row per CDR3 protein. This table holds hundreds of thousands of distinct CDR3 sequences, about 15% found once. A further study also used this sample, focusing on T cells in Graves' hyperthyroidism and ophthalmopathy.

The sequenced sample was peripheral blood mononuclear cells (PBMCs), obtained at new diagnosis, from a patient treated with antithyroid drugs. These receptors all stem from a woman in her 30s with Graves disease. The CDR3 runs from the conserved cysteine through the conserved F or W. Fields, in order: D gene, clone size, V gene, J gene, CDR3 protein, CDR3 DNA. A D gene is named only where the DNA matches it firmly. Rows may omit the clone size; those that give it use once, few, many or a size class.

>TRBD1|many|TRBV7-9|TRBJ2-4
CASSSRIGGGGTGDIQYF
TGTGCCAGCAGCTCGCGGATTGGGGGCGGTGGCACAGGGGACATTCAGTACTTC
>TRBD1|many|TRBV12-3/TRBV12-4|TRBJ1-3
CASSFSQGSGNTIYF
TGTGCCAGCAGTTTTTCACAGGGGTCTGGAAACACCATATATTTT
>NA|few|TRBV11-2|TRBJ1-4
CASSLRPDGEKLFF
TGTGCCAGCAGCTTACGGCCGGACGGTGAAAAACTGTTTTTT
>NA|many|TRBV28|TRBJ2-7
CASSQVRGPDYEQYF
TGTGCCAGCAGTCAGGTCCGGGGTCCGGACTACGAGCAGTACTTC
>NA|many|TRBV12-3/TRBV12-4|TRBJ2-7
CASSRSGFYYEQYF
TGTGCCAGCAGTCGGTCGGGTTTTTACTACGAGCAGTACTTC
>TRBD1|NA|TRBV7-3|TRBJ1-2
CASSSPGQTNYDYTF
TGTGCCAGCAGCTCTCCGGGACAGACTAACTATGACTACACCTTC
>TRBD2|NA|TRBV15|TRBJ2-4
CATSRDRGLGENIQYF
TGTGCCACCAGCAGAGATAGGGGACTAGGGGAAAACATTCAGTACTTC
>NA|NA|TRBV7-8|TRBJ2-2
CASSKVTANTGELFF
TGTGCCAGCAGTAAAGTGACTGCGAACACCGGGGAGCTGTTTTTT
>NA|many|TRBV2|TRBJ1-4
CASSQTPYEKLFF
TGTGCCAGCAGCCAGACACCCTATGAAAAACTGTTTTTT
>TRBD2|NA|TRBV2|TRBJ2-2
CASSQVIVRGDGTGELFF
TGCGCCAGCAGCCAAGTAATAGTCCGGGGGGATGGCACCGGGGAGCTGTTTTTT
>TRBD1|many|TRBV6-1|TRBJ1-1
CASRFRGHTEAFF
TGTGCCAGCAGATTCAGGGGGCACACTGAAGCTTTCTTT
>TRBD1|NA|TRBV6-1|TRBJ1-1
CASLKDRGNTEAFF
TGTGCCAGCCTAAAGGACAGGGGGAACACTGAAGCTTTCTTT
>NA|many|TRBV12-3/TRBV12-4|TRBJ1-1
CASSLRPANTEAFF
TGTGCCAGCAGTTTGCGACCAGCGAACACTGAAGCTTTCTTT
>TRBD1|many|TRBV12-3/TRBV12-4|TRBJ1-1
CASSLGTGARNTEAFF
TGTGCCAGCTCCCTCGGGACAGGGGCCCGGAACACTGAAGCTTTCTTT
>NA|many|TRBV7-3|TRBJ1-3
CASSLNPGNTIYF
TGTGCCAGCAGCCTAAATCCTGGAAACACCATATATTTT
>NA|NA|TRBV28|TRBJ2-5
CASSLILYQETQYF
TGTGCCAGCAGTTTAATACTGTACCAAGAGACCCAGTACTTC
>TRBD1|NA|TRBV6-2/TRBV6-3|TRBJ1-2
CASSYSEYRGYNYGYTF
TGTGCCAGCAGTTACTCTGAATACAGGGGGTATAACTATGGCTACACCTTC
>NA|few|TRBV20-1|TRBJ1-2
CSASDLEGPDYGYTF
TGCAGTGCTAGTGACCTGGAGGGCCCAGACTATGGCTACACCTTC
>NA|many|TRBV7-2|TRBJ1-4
CASSPRRGLGEKLFF
TGTGCCAGCAGCCCGAGGCGGGGATTGGGAGAAAAACTGTTTTTT
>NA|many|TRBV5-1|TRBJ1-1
CASSNGLVNTEAFF
TGCGCCAGCAGCAATGGGCTAGTGAACACTGAAGCTTTCTTT
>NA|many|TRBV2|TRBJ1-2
CASSEGGIHYGYTF
TGTGCCAGCAGTGAAGGGGGAATTCACTATGGCTACACCTTC
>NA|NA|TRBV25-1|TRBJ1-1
CASSESYPRNTEAFF
TGTGCCAGCAGTGAGTCATACCCGAGGAACACTGAAGCTTTCTTT
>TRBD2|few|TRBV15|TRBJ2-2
CATSREELAGGGELFF
TGTGCCACCAGCAGAGAGGAACTAGCGGGAGGGGGGGAGCTGTTTTTT
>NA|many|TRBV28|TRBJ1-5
CASYPTAYQPQHF
TGTGCCAGCTATCCGACCGCTTATCAGCCCCAGCATTTT
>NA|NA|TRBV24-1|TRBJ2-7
CATSDAVYDEQYF
TGTGCCACCAGTGATGCCGTATACGATGAGCAGTACTTC
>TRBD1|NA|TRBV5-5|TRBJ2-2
CASSLDRGRAWELFF
TGTGCCAGCAGCCTGGACAGGGGGAGGGCCTGGGAGCTGTTTTTT
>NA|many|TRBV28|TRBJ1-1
CASETDGVYTEAFF
TGTGCCAGCGAGACCGACGGGGTATACACTGAAGCTTTCTTT
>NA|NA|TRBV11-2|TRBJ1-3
CASSLGLGDTIYF
TGTGCCAGCAGCTTAGGGCTGGGAGACACCATATATTTT
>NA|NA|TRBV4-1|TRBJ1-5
CASSQDLQFAQPQHF
TGCGCCAGCAGCCAAGATCTACAGTTCGCTCAGCCCCAGCATTTT
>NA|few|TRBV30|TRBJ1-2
CAWNTPGYGYTF
TGTGCCTGGAATACCCCGGGCTATGGCTACACCTTC
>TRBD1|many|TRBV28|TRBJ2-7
CASSDRVPYEQYF
TGTGCCAGCAGTGACAGGGTCCCCTACGAGCAGTACTTC
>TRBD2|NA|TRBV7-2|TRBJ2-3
CASSLYLRGASGSRITDTQYF
TGTGCCAGCAGCTTATACCTACGGGGGGCGAGCGGGAGTAGGATAACAGATACGCAGTATTTT
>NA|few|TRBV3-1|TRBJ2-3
CASSQDPGSGDTQYF
TGTGCCAGCAGCCAAGATCCCGGGAGCGGTGATACGCAGTATTTT
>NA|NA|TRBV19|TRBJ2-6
CASSMAGTGANVLTF
TGTGCCAGTAGTATGGCTGGCACTGGGGCCAACGTCCTGACTTTC
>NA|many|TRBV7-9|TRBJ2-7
CASSPEPDSYEQYF
TGTGCCAGCAGCCCCGAGCCTGACTCCTACGAGCAGTACTTC
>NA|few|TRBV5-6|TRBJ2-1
CASSQPTSFSEQFF
TGTGCCAGCAGCCAACCCACTAGTTTCAGTGAGCAGTTCTTC
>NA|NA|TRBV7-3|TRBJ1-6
CASSFLQNSPLHF
TGTGCCAGCAGCTTTTTACAGAATTCACCCCTCCACTTT
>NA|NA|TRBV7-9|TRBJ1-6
CASSRRQNNSPLHF
TGTGCCAGCAGCAGACGGCAGAATAATTCACCCCTCCACTTT
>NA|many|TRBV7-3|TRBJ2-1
CASSFNALIGNEQFF
TGTGCCAGCAGCTTTAACGCCTTGATAGGGAATGAGCAGTTCTTC
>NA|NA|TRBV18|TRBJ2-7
CASSPRPGNSYEQYF
TGTGCCAGCTCACCCCGTCCAGGAAACTCCTACGAGCAGTACTTC
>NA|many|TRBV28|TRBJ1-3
CASSMDQGNTIYF
TGTGCCAGCAGTATGGACCAAGGAAACACCATATATTTT
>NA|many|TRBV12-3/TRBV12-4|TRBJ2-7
CASGGGPAPSEQYF
TGTGCCAGCGGTGGGGGACCCGCCCCTTCCGAGCAGTACTTC
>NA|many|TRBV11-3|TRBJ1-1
CASSAQGTEAFF
TGTGCCAGCAGCGCACAGGGCACTGAAGCTTTCTTT
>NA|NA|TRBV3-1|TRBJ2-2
CASRRTIFTGELFF
TGTGCCAGCAGAAGGACCATATTCACCGGGGAGCTGTTTTTT
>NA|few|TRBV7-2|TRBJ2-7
CASTPTGRIGEQYF
TGTGCCAGCACCCCGACAGGGAGGATCGGCGAGCAGTACTTC
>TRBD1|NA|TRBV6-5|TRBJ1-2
CASSYFGQGSGYTF
TGTGCCAGCAGTTACTTCGGACAGGGTTCGGGCTACACCTTC
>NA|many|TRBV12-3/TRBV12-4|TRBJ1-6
CASTPQGSYNSPLHF
TGTGCCAGCACCCCTCAGGGGTCCTATAATTCACCCCTCCACTTT
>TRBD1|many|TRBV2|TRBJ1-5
CASRRGPNQPQHF
TGTGCCAGCCGAAGGGGGCCTAATCAGCCCCAGCATTTT
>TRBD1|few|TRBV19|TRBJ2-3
CASGDRGIGDTQYF
TGTGCCAGTGGGGACAGGGGAATAGGAGATACGCAGTATTTT
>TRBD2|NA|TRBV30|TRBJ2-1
CAWKIGTGTSIHEQFF
TGTGCCTGGAAAATAGGGACCGGGACTAGCATCCATGAGCAGTTCTTC
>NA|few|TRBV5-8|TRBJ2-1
CASSSTWGEQFF
TGTGCCAGCAGCAGTACATGGGGTGAGCAGTTCTTC
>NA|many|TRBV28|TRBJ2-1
CASSLSRINEQFF
TGTGCCAGCAGTTTATCGCGGATCAATGAGCAGTTCTTC
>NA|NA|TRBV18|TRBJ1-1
CASSPQDYTEAFF
TGTGCCAGCTCACCACAAGATTACACTGAAGCTTTCTTT
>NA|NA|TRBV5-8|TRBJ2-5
CASSLYLYRARQETQYF
TGTGCCAGCAGCTTGTACCTTTATCGAGCACGACAAGAGACCCAGTACTTC
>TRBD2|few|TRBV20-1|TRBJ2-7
CSARGGGTSGRNVEQYF
TGCAGTGCTAGAGGGGGTGGGACTAGCGGGAGAAATGTCGAGCAGTACTTC